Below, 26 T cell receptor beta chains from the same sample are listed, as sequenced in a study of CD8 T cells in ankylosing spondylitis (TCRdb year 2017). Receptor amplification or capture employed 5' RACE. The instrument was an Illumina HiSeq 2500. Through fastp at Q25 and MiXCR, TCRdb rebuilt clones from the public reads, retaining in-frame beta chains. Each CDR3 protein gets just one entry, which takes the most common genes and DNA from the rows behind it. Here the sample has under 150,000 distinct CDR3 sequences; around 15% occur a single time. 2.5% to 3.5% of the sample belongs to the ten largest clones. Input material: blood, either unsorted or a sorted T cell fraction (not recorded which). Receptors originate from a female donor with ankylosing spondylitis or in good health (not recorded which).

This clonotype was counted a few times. The CDR3 nucleotides read TGCGCCAGCAGCTTTGTTCCCAAAGTAGGGGGGGGAGCTTTCTTT. It is translated as CASSFVPKVGGGAFF. This chain uses TRBV5-1 with TRBJ1-1; D possibly corresponds to TRBD1 (6 bases). V lost 2 bases and J lost 10, with 21 bases in between. The germline CDR1 and CDR2 sequences are SGHRS and YFSETQ. The CDR3 is 15 residues long.

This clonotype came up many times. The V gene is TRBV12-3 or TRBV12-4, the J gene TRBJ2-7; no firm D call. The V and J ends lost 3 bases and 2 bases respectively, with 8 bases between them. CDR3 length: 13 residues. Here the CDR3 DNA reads TGTGCCAGCAGTTTGGGTGAACCCTACGAGCAGTACTTC. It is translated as CASSLGEPYEQYF.

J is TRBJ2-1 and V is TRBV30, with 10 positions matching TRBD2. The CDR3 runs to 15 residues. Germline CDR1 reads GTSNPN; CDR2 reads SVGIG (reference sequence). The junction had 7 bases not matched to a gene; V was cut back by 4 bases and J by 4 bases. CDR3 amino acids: CAWNSAGGRYNEQFF. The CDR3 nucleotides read TGTGCCTGGAATTCAGCGGGGGGGCGTTACAATGAGCAGTTCTTC.

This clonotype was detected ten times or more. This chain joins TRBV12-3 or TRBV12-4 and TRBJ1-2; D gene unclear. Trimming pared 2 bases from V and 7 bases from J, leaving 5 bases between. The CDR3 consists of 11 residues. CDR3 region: CASSLQSGYTF. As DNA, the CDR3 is TGTGCCAGCAGTTTACAGTCTGGCTACACCTTC.

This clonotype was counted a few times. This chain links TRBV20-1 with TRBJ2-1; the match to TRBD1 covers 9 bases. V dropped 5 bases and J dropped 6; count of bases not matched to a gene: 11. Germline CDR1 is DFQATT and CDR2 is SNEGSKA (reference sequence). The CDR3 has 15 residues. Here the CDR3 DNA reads TGCAGTGCTGAGCACGGACAGGGGCCTTCCAATGAGCAGTTCTTC. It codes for CSAEHGQGPSNEQFF.

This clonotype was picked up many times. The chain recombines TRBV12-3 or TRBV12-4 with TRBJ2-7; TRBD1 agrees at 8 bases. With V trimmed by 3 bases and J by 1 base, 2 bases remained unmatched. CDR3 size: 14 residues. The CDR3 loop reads CASSFGTGSYEQYF. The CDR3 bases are TGTGCCAGCAGTTTTGGGACAGGATCCTACGAGCAGTACTTC.

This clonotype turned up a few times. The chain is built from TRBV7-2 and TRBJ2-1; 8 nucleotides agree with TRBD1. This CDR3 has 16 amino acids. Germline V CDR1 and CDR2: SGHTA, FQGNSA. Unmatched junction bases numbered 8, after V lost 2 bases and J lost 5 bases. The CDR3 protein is CASSLWLTGEHNEQFF. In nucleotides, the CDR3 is TGTGCCAGCAGCTTATGGTTGACAGGGGAACACAATGAGCAGTTCTTC.

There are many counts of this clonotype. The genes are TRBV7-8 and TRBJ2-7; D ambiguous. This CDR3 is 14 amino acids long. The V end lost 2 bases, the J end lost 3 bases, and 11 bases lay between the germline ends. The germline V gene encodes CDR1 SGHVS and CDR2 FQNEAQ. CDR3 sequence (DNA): TGTGCCAGCAGCTTAAAGATAGCTAACTACGAGCAGTACTTC. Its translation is CASSLKIANYEQYF. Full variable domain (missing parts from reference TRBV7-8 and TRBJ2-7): GAGVSQSPRYKVAKRGQDVALRCDPISGHVSLFWYQQALGQGPEFLTYFQNEAQLDKSGLPSDRFFAERPEGSVSTLKIQRTQQEDSAVYLCASSLKIANYEQYFGPGTRLTVT.

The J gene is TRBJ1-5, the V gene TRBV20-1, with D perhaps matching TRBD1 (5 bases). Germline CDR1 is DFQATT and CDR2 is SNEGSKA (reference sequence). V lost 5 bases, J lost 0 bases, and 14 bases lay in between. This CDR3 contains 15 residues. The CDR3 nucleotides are TGCAGTGCTTCTTTCCAGGGATATAGCAATCAGCCCCAGCATTTT. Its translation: CSASFQGYSNQPQHF.

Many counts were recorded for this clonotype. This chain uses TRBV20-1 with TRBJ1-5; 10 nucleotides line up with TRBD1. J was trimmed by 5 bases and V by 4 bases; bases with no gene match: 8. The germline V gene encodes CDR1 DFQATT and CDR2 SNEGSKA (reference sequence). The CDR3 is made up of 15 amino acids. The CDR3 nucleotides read TGCAGTGCTATGGGGACAGGGGTTGGCGATCAGCCCCAGCATTTT. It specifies CSAMGTGVGDQPQHF.

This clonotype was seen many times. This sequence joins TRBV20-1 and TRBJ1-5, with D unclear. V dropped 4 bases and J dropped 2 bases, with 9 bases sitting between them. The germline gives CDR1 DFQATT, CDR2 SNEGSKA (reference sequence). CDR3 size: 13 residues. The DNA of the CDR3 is TGCAGTGCTACCGCCCTTCGCAATCAGCCCCAGCATTTT. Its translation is CSATALRNQPQHF.

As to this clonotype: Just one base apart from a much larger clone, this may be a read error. The DNA for the CDR3 is TGTGCCAGCTCACCAGACACAAACACCGGGGAGCTGTTTTTT. This codes for CASSPDTNTGELFF. The J gene is TRBJ2-2, the V gene TRBV18; D is ambiguous. Trimming shortened V by 2 bases and J by 2 bases, and 6 bases separated the two germline ends. Germline V lookup: CDR1 KGHSH, CDR2 LQKENI. The CDR3 has 14 amino acids.

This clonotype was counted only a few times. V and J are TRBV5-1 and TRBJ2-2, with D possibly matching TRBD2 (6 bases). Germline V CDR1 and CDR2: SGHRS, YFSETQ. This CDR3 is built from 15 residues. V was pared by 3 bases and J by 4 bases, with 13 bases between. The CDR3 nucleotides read TGCGCCAGCAGCTATACGGGACTTTCCACCGGGGAGCTGTTTTTT. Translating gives CASSYTGLSTGELFF.

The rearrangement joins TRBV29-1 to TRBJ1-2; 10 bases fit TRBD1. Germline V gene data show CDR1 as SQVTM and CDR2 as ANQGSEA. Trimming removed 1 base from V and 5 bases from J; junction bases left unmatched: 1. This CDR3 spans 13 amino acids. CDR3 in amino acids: CSVEGTGGYGYTF. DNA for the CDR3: TGCAGCGTTGAAGGGACAGGGGGATATGGCTACACCTTC.

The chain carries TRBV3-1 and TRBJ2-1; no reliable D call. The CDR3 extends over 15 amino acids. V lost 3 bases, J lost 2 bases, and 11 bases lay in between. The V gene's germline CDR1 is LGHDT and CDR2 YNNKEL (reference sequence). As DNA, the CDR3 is TGTGCCAGCAGCCACCCCAGGACCCCCTACAATGAGCAGTTCTTC. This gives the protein CASSHPRTPYNEQFF.

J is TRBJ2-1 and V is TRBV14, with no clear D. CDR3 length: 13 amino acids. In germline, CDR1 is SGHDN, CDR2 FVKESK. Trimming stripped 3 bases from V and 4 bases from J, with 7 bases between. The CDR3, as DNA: TGTGCCAGCAGCCAGGACGTTTACAATGAGCAGTTCTTC. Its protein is CASSQDVYNEQFF. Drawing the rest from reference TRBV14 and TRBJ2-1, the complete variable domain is EAGVTQFPSHSVIEKGQTVTLRCDPISGHDNLYWYRRVMGKEIKFLLHFVKESKQDESGMPNNRFLAERTGGTYSTLKVQPAELEDSGVYFCASSQDVYNEQFFGPGTRLTVL.

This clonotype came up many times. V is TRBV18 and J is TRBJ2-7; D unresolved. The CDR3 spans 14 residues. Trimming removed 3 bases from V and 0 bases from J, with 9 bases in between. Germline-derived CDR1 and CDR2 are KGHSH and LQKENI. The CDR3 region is CASSPTKISYEQYF. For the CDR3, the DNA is TGTGCCAGCTCACCTACGAAGATCTCCTACGAGCAGTACTTC.

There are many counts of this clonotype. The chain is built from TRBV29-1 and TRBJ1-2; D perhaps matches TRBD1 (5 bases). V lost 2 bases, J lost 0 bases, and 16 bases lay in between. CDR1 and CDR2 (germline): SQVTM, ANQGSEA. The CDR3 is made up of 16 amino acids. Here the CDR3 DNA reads TGCAGCGTTGAAAGGCGGGCAGGGACGCCTAACTATGGCTACACCTTC. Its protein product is CSVERRAGTPNYGYTF.

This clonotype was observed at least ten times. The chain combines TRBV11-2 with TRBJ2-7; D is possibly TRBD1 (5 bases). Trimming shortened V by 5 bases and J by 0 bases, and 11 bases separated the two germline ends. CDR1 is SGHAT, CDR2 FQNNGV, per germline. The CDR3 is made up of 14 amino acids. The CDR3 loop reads CASSRGGASYEQYF. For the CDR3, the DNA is TGTGCCAGCAGCCGTGGTGGGGCCTCCTACGAGCAGTACTTC.

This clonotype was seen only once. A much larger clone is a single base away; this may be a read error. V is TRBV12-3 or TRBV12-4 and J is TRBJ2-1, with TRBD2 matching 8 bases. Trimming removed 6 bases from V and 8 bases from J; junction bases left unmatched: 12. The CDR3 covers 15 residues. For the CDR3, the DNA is TGTGCCAGCAGGGTTAGACTAGCGAGAGACCATGAGCAGTTCTTC. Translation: CASRVRLARDHEQFF.

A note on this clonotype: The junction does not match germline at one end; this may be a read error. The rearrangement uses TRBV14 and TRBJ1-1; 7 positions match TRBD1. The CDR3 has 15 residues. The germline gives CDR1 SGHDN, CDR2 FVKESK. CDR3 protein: CTSSVRGRKHTEAFF. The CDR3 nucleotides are TGTACCAGCAGCGTCAGGGGGAGGAAGCACACTGAAGCTTTCTTT.

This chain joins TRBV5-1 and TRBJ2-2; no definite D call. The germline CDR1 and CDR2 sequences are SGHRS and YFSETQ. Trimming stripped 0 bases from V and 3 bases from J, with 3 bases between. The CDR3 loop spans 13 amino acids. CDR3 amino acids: CASSLGYTGELFF. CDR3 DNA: TGCGCCAGCAGCTTGGGATACACCGGGGAGCTGTTTTTT.

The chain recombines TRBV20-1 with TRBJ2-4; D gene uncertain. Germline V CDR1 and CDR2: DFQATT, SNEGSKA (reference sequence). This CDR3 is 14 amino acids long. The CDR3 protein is CSIYNPSAKNIQYF. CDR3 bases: TGCAGCATCTATAACCCATCAGCCAAAAACATTCAGTACTTC.

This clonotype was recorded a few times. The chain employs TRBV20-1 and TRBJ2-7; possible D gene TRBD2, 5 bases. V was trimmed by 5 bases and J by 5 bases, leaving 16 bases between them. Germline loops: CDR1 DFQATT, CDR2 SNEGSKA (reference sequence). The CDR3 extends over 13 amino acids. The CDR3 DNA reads TGCAGTGCTCCTCCTTCGGGGTTGCACGAGCAGTACTTC. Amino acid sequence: CSAPPSGLHEQYF.

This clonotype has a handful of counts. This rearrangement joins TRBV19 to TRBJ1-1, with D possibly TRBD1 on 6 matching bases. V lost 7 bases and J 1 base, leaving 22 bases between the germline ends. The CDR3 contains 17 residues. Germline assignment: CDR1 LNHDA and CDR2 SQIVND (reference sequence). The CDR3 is CASTLRGTGYANTEAFF. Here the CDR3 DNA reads TGTGCCAGTACCCTTCGGGGCACAGGGTACGCGAACACTGAAGCTTTCTTT.

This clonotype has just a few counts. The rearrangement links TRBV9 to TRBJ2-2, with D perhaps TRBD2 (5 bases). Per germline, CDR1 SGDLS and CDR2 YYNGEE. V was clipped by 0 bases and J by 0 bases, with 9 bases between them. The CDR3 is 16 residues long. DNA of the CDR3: TGTGCCAGCAGCGTAGGAGCGGACCCGAACACCGGGGAGCTGTTTTTT. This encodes CASSVGADPNTGELFF.